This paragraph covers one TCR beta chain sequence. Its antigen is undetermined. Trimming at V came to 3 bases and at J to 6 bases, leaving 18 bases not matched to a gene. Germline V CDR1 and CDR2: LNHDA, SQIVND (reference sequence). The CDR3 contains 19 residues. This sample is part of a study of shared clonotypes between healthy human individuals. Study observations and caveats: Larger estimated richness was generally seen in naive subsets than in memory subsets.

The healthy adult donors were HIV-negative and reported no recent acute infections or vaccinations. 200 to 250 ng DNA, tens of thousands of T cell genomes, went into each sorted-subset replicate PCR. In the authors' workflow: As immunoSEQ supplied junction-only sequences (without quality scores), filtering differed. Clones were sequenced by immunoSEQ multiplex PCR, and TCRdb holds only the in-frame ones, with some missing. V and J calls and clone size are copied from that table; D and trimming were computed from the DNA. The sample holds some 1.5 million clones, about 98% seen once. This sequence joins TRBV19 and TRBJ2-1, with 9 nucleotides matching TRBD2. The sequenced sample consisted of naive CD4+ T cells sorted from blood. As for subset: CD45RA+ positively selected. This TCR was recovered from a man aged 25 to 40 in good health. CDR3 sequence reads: CASSISGLAKLRKANEQFF. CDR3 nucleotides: TGTGCCAGTAGTATTTCAGGACTAGCGAAACTTAGGAAGGCCAATGAGCAGTTCTTC.